The 17 T cell receptor beta chains in this list originate from one sample, sequenced in a study of blood T cell repertoires in COVID-19. The method was immunoSEQ multiplex PCR; TCRdb's version includes in-frame clones alone and lacks a portion of them. The table shows about 220,000 clones, with 70% to 90% occurring only once. The source material was peripheral blood. These receptors originate from a man in his thirties or forties who had recovered from COVID-19.

The rearrangement uses TRBV10-3 and TRBJ1-1, with TRBD1 matching over 7 bases. This CDR3 is built from 12 residues. V shed 11 bases, J shed 1 base, and the junction held 4 bases outside the gene matches. The V gene's germline CDR1 is ENHRY and CDR2 SYGVKD. The CDR3 nucleotides are TGTGCCGTCCAGGGGGGGAACACTGAAGCTTTCTTT. Translated, it gives CAVQGGNTEAFF.

The chain has TRBV19 and TRBJ2-1; a weak D match, TRBD1 (6 bases). The V gene lost 9 bases and the J gene lost 5 bases, with 14 bases spanning the gap. This CDR3 contains 13 residues. Germline assignment: CDR1 LNHDA and CDR2 SQIVND (reference sequence). CDR3 loop: CARAGDGDNEQFF. The CDR3 nucleotides read TGTGCCAGAGCAGGGGACGGCGACAATGAGCAGTTCTTC.

The chain is built from TRBV15 and TRBJ1-4; D not resolved. Germline CDR1 is LNHNV and CDR2 is YYDKDF (reference sequence). CDR3 length: 16 residues. V dropped 5 bases and J dropped 3 bases, with 16 bases sitting between them. CDR3 sequence: CATSAFRGIANEKLFF. The CDR3 DNA reads as TGTGCCACCAGCGCCTTTCGGGGTATAGCTAATGAAAAACTGTTTTTT.

The table lists this clone with a count of one. The genes are TRBV18 and TRBJ1-5; TRBD1 is a possible D gene (6 bases). The CDR3 is 13 residues long. Germline lookup yields CDR1 KGHSH and CDR2 LQKENI. Trimming removed 8 bases from V and 3 bases from J, with 11 bases in between. The CDR3 protein is CASGQGINQPQHF. In nucleotides, the CDR3 is TGTGCCAGCGGCCAGGGGATCAATCAGCCCCAGCATTTT.

The chain is built from TRBV6-1 and TRBJ1-2; D gene ambiguous. This CDR3 spans 16 amino acids. Germline V CDR1 and CDR2: MNHNS, SASEGT. V shed 2 bases and J shed 3 bases, with 16 bases lying between them. The CDR3 here is CASSEFSDPDYYGYTF. CDR3 DNA sequence: TGTGCCAGCAGTGAATTCTCCGATCCAGATTACTATGGCTACACCTTC.

This clone was counted between two and nine times. The chain carries TRBV5-1 and TRBJ1-1; D unresolved. The germline gives CDR1 SGHRS, CDR2 YFSETQ. The V gene lost 2 bases and the J gene lost 5 bases, with 13 bases spanning the gap. The CDR3 is 14 residues long. DNA of the CDR3: TGCGCCAGCAGCTTAATTCCGGGAAGTACTGAAGCTTTCTTT. Protein product: CASSLIPGSTEAFF.

For the CDR3, the DNA is TGTGCCAGCAGCTCACTTTCCACCGAGCAGTACTTC. Residues: CASSSLSTEQYF. V gene TRBV7-6 combines with J gene TRBJ2-7, with no clear D. Trimming stripped 4 bases from V and 6 bases from J, with 10 bases between. This CDR3 comprises 12 residues. Germline CDR1 SGHVS, CDR2 FNYEAQ.

The chain carries TRBV9 and TRBJ2-5; 10 bases map to TRBD2. Germline V gene sequence: CDR1 SGDLS, CDR2 YYNGEE. There are 15 residues in the CDR3. V was clipped by 1 base and J by 5 bases; unmatched bases: 5. The CDR3 spells CASSVTSGAFETQYF. The DNA of the CDR3 is TGTGCCAGCAGCGTAACTAGCGGGGCCTTTGAGACCCAGTACTTC.

This clone was seen a handful of times. The chain recombines TRBV28 with TRBJ1-1, with D perhaps matching TRBD1 (5 bases). Germline V gene sequence: CDR1 MDHEN, CDR2 SYDVKM. There are 14 residues in the CDR3. Trimming took off 2 bases at V and 3 bases at J, with 10 bases between the two ends. The CDR3 reads CASSLIQAYTEAFF. The DNA for the CDR3 is TGTGCCAGCAGTTTAATACAGGCTTACACTGAAGCTTTCTTT.

J is TRBJ1-1 and V is TRBV19; 9 nucleotides line up with TRBD1. The J segment lost 6 bases and the V segment lost 6 bases, leaving 11 bases of the junction unmatched. From germline, CDR1 is LNHDA and CDR2 SQIVND (reference sequence). The CDR3 extends over 15 amino acids. CDR3: CASREGTGISAEAFF. CDR3 DNA: TGTGCCAGTAGGGAGGGGACAGGGATTAGCGCTGAAGCTTTCTTT. The entire variable domain, with the rest obtained from reference TRBV19 and TRBJ1-1, is as follows: DGGITQSPKYLFRKEGQNVTLSCEQNLNHDAMYWYRQDPGQGLRLIYYSQIVNDFQKGDIAEGYSVSREKKESFPLTVTSAQKNPTAFYLCASREGTGISAEAFFGQGTRLTVV.

The genes are TRBV5-4 and TRBJ2-7, with D perhaps matching TRBD2 (6 bases). In germline, CDR1 is SGHNT, CDR2 YYREEE (reference sequence). This CDR3 is 15 amino acids long. V dropped 4 bases and J dropped 2 bases, with 16 bases sitting between them. Written as DNA, the CDR3 is TGTGCCAGCAGCCCCGGAGGAGGGGAAACCTACGAGCAGTACTTC. This translates into CASSPGGGETYEQYF.

With respect to this clone: Additional DNA sequences in this sample encode the identical CDR3. V gene TRBV19 combines with J gene TRBJ1-1, with D maybe TRBD1 (6 bases). The V gene's germline CDR1 is LNHDA and CDR2 SQIVND (reference sequence). The CDR3 extends over 14 amino acids. Between the trimmed V and J ends, which lost 3 bases and 0 bases, there was a span of 8 bases. The CDR3 spells CASSIQGLNTEAFF. CDR3 sequence (DNA): TGTGCCAGTAGTATTCAGGGGCTGAACACTGAAGCTTTCTTT. Together with reference TRBV19 and TRBJ1-1, the CDR3 gives the full variable domain: DGGITQSPKYLFRKEGQNVTLSCEQNLNHDAMYWYRQDPGQGLRLIYYSQIVNDFQKGDIAEGYSVSREKKESFPLTVTSAQKNPTAFYLCASSIQGLNTEAFFGQGTRLTVV.

The V call is TRBV29-1, the J call TRBJ2-7, with 7 bases fitting TRBD1. With 0 bases clipped from V and 5 bases from J, the junction kept 16 bases outside the gene matches. Germline CDR1 SQVTM, CDR2 ANQGSEA. The CDR3 is 17 amino acids. Here the CDR3 DNA reads TGCAGCGTTGAAGACTTTGGGGGATCAGGGGGTAGGGACGAGCAGTACTTC. It specifies CSVEDFGGSGGRDEQYF.

The genes are TRBV30 and TRBJ1-1, with D unclear. This CDR3 has 14 amino acids. The V gene's germline CDR1 is GTSNPN and CDR2 SVGIG (reference sequence). V was clipped by 0 bases and J by 6 bases, with 14 bases between them. The CDR3 here is CAWSVETPLAEAFF. The DNA of the CDR3 is TGTGCCTGGAGTGTAGAGACACCCTTAGCTGAAGCTTTCTTT.

The J gene is TRBJ1-6, the V gene TRBV5-6; no firm D call. This CDR3 has 14 amino acids. Germline V lookup: CDR1 SGHDT, CDR2 YYEEEE. The V end was cut by 1 base, the J end by 9 bases, with 11 bases between. CDR3 region: CASSLSNTGSPLHF. The CDR3 bases are TGTGCCAGCAGCTTGTCAAATACGGGTTCACCCCTCCACTTT.

This sequence joins TRBV2 and TRBJ2-4, with D hard to call. CDR3 length: 15 amino acids. The germline gives CDR1 SNHLY, CDR2 FYNNEI. V lost 2 bases, J lost 0 bases, and 8 bases lay in between. CDR3 loop: CASSELLIAKNIQYF. CDR3 nucleotides: TGTGCCAGCAGTGAACTCCTAATAGCCAAAAACATTCAGTACTTC.

The rearrangement links TRBV19 to TRBJ2-5; perhaps TRBD1 as D (5 bases). V lost 6 bases, J lost 2 bases, and 22 bases lay in between. Germline V gene sequence: CDR1 LNHDA, CDR2 SQIVND (reference sequence). The CDR3 runs to 17 residues. This chain's CDR3 is CASRAGQGISGQETQYF. The DNA of the CDR3 is TGTGCCAGTAGAGCAGGGCAGGGAATTTCAGGGCAAGAGACCCAGTACTTC.